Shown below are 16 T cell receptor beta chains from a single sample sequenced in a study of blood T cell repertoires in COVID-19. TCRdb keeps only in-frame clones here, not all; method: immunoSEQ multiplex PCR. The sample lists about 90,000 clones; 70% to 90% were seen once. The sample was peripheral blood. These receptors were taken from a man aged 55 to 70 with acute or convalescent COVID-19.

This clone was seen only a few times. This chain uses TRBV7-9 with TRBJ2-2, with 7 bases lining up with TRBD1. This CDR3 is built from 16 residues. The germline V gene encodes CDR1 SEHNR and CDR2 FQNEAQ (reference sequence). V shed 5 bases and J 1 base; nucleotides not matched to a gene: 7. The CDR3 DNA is TGTGCCAGCAGCCCACCGGACAGGATGAACACCGGGGAGCTGTTTTTT. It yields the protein CASSPPDRMNTGELFF.

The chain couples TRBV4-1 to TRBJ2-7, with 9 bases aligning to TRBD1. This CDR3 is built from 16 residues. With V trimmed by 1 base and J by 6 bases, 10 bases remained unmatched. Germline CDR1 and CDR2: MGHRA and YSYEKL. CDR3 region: CASSQGFQDRGPEQYF. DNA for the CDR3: TGCGCCAGCAGCCAAGGTTTCCAGGACAGGGGTCCCGAGCAGTACTTC.

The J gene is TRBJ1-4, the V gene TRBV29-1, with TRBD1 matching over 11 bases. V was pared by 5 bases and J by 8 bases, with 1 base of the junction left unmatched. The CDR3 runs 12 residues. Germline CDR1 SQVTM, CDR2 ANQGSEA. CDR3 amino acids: CSVWDRGEKLFF. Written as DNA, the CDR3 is TGCAGCGTTTGGGACAGGGGGGAAAAACTGTTTTTT.

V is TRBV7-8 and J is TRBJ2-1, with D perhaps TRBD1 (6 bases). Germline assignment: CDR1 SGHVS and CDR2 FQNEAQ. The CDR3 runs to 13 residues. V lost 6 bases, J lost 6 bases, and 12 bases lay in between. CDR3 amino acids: CASRLRTANEQFF. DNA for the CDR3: TGTGCCAGCAGGCTGCGGACAGCCAATGAGCAGTTCTTC.

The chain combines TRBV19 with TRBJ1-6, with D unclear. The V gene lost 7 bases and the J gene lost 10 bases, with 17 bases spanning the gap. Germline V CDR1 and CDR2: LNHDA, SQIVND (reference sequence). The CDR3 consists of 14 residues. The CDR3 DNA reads TGTGCCAGTACCCGCTCGGGGATGCGGTCACCCCTCCACTTT. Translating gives CASTRSGMRSPLHF. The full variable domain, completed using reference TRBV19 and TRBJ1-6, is DGGITQSPKYLFRKEGQNVTLSCEQNLNHDAMYWYRQDPGQGLRLIYYSQIVNDFQKGDIAEGYSVSREKKESFPLTVTSAQKNPTAFYLCASTRSGMRSPLHFGNGTRLTVT.

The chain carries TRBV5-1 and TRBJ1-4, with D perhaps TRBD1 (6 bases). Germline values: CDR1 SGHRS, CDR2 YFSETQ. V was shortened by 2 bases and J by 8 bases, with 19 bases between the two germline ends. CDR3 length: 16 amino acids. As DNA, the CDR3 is TGCGCCAGCAGCTTCCGTTCGACAGGCTTAGGGGAAAAACTGTTTTTT. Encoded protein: CASSFRSTGLGEKLFF. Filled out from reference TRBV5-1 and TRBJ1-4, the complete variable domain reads KAGVTQTPRYLIKTRGQQVTLSCSPISGHRSVSWYQQTPGQGLQFLFEYFSETQRNKGNFPGRFSGRQFSNSRSEMNVSTLELGDSALYLCASSFRSTGLGEKLFFGSGTQLSVL.

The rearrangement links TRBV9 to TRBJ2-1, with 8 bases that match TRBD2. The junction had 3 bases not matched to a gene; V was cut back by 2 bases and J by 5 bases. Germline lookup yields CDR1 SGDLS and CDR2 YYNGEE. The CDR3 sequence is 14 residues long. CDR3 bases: TGTGCCAGCAGCGTTAGCGGGGCCCACAATGAGCAGTTCTTC. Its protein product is CASSVSGAHNEQFF. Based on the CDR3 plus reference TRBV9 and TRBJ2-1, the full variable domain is DSGVTQTPKHLITATGQRVTLRCSPRSGDLSVYWYQQSLDQGLQFLIQYYNGEERAKGNILERFSAQQFPDLHSELNLSSLELGDSALYFCASSVSGAHNEQFFGPGTRLTVL.

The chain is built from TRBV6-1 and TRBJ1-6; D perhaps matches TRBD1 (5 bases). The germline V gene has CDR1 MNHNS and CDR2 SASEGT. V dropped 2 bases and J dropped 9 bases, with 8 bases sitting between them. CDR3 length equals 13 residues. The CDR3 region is CASSEYGGSPLHF. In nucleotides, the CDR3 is TGTGCCAGCAGTGAATACGGGGGTTCACCCCTCCACTTT.

CDR3: CASSLWGMAGGPYEQYF. The CDR3 coding sequence is TGTGCCAGCAGCTTGTGGGGTATGGCAGGGGGGCCCTACGAGCAGTACTTC. The chain is built from TRBV5-6 and TRBJ2-7; maybe TRBD1 (7 bases). V was trimmed by 1 base and J by 2 bases, leaving 19 bases between them. Germline assignment: CDR1 SGHDT and CDR2 YYEEEE. The CDR3 consists of 17 residues. Combining the CDR3 with reference TRBV5-6 and TRBJ2-7 gives the whole variable domain DAGVTQSPTHLIKTRGQQVTLRCSPKSGHDTVSWYQQALGQGPQFIFQYYEEEERQRGNFPDRFSGHQFPNYSSELNVNALLLGDSALYLCASSLWGMAGGPYEQYFGPGTRLTVT.

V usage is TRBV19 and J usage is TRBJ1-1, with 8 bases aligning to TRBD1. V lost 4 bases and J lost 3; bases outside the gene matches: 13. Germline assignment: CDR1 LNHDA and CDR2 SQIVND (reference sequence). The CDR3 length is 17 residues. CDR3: CASSTSGGRWVDTEAFF. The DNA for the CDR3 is TGTGCCAGTAGTACCTCAGGGGGCCGATGGGTTGACACTGAAGCTTTCTTT.

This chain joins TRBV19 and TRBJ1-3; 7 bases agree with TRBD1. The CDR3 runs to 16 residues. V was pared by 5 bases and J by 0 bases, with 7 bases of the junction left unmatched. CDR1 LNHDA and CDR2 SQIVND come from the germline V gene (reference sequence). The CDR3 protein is CASSAGTAISGNTIYF. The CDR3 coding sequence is TGTGCCAGTAGTGCCGGGACAGCTATCTCTGGAAACACCATATATTTT.

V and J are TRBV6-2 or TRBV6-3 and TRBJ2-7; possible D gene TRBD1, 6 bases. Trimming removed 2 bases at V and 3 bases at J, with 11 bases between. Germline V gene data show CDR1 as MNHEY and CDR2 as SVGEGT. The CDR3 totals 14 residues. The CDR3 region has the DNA TGTGCCAGCAGTTACGCAGGGGCGTTCTACGAGCAGTACTTC. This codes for CASSYAGAFYEQYF.

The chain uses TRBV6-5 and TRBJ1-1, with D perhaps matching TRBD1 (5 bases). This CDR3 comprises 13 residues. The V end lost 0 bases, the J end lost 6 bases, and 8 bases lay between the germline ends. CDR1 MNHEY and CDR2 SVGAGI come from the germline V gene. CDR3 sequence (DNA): TGTGCCAGCAGTTACTCATGGGGGGCTGAAGCTTTCTTT. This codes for CASSYSWGAEAFF.

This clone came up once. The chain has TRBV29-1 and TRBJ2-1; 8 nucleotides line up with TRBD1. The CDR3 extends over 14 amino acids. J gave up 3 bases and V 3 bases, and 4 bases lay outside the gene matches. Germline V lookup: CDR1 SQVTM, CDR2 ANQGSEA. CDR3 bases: TGCAGCGTTGAGGGGACAGGTAACTACAATGAGCAGTTCTTC. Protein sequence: CSVEGTGNYNEQFF.

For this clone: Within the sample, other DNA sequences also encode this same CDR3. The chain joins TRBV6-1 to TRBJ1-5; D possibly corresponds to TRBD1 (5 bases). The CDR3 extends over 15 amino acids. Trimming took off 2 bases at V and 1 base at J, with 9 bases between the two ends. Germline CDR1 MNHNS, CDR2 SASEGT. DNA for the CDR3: TGTGCCAGCAGTGAAAATCGGGGGAGCAATCAGCCCCAGCATTTT. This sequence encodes CASSENRGSNQPQHF.

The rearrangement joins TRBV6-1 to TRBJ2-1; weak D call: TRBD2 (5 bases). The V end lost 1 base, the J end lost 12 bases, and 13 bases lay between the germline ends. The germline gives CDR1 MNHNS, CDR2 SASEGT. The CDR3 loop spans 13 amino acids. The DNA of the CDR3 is TGTGCCAGCAGTGAAGGTCGAGGGTCTGGGCAGTTCTTC. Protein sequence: CASSEGRGSGQFF.